The next 28 T cell receptor beta chains were all read from a single sample in a study of regulatory T cells in long-lasting Graves disease. CDR3 regions were amplified by Arm-PCR using iRepertoire HTBI primers to build TCR beta libraries. TCRdb called the multiplex PCR reads again in MiXCR, with one record for every CDR3 protein. The table shows over 350,000 distinct CDR3 sequences, with 11% to 15% occurring only once. Time point meaning: newly diagnosed GD, antithyroid drugs for less than 3 months. Preparation of the TCR library used RNA extracted from PBMCs. The sample also formed part of further work on T cells in Graves' hyperthyroidism and ophthalmopathy.

Sequencing used peripheral blood mononuclear cells (PBMCs), obtained at new diagnosis, from a patient treated with antithyroid drugs. The receptors shown here come from a woman in her forties or fifties with Graves disease.

This clonotype was counted between two and nine times. The rearrangement links TRBV9 to TRBJ1-2; a weak D match, TRBD1 (6 bases). This CDR3 is built from 15 residues. The V gene's germline CDR1 is SGDLS and CDR2 YYNGEE. V was trimmed by 0 bases and J by 3 bases, leaving 12 bases between them. This chain's CDR3 is CASSVDKAGDYGYTF. The CDR3 bases are TGTGCCAGCAGCGTAGACAAGGCAGGGGACTATGGCTACACCTTC.

This rearrangement joins TRBV4-1 to TRBJ2-2; TRBD1 or TRBD2 may be the D gene (5 bases each). Germline V gives CDR1 MGHRA, CDR2 YSYEKL. Trimming pared 0 bases from V and 7 bases from J, leaving 12 bases between. The CDR3 is 15 residues long. The chain's CDR3 is CASSQDRWGIGELFF. For the CDR3, the DNA is TGCGCCAGCAGCCAAGATAGGTGGGGGATCGGGGAGCTGTTTTTT.

This clonotype showed up just a few times. This rearrangement joins TRBV11-2 to TRBJ2-1; 10 bases are shared with TRBD1. V trimming: 0 bases; J trimming: 7 bases; junction bases outside the gene matches: 6. The CDR3 runs 16 residues. Germline loops: CDR1 SGHAT, CDR2 FQNNGV. CDR3 nucleotide sequence: TGTGCCAGCAGCTTAGATGACAGGGGGCGGGCAAATGAGCAGTTCTTC. This encodes CASSLDDRGRANEQFF.

This clonotype was counted many times. The J gene is TRBJ2-7, the V gene TRBV11-2, with 7 positions matching TRBD1. In germline, CDR1 is SGHAT, CDR2 FQNNGV. This CDR3 has 15 amino acids. The V gene end was trimmed by 5 bases and the J gene end by 4 bases; junction bases not matched to a gene: 11. The CDR3 DNA is TGTGCCAGCAGCCCCAGACAGGGATCCGGATACGAGCAGTACTTC. It specifies CASSPRQGSGYEQYF.

The rearrangement uses TRBV11-3 and TRBJ2-1; no clear D gene. V was pared by 5 bases and J by 14 bases, with 19 bases between. The CDR3 is 13 amino acids. Germline V gene data show CDR1 as SGHNT and CDR2 as YENEEA. The CDR3 is CASSLYSSSLEFF. CDR3 DNA sequence: TGTGCCAGCAGCCTTTATTCGAGTTCACTTGAGTTCTTC.

Notes on this clonotype: This sequence may be a read error, since a much larger clone differs from it by one base. The chain joins TRBV30 to TRBJ2-1; D remains ambiguous. The CDR3 is 15 residues long. The germline gives CDR1 GTSNPN, CDR2 SVGIG (reference sequence). V lost 2 bases and J lost 4, with 15 bases in between. Written as DNA, the CDR3 is TGTGCCTGGAGTACAACTAACGGTGCATACAATGAGCAGTTCTTC. It translates to CAWSTTNGAYNEQFF.

This clonotype was detected a few times. The CDR3 nucleotides read TGTGCCAGCAGTGCGGGGCCCGGACAGGGCTATGGCTACACCTTC. Its translation is CASSAGPGQGYGYTF. The chain recombines TRBV6-2 or TRBV6-3 with TRBJ1-2; 8 bases map to TRBD1. CDR1 and CDR2 (germline): MNHEY, SVGEGT. The CDR3 spans 15 residues. V trimming: 5 bases; J trimming: 4 bases; junction bases outside the gene matches: 9.

The table lists this clonotype with many counts. The V gene is TRBV11-2, the J gene TRBJ2-2; D uncertain. This CDR3 contains 16 residues. V shed 4 bases and J shed 1 base, with 13 bases lying between them. CDR1 is SGHAT and CDR2 is FQNNGV in the germline V gene. The CDR3 nucleotides read TGTGCCAGCAGCTCCCTCCCCCCCGGGAACACCGGGGAGCTGTTTTTT. Protein product: CASSSLPPGNTGELFF.

This clonotype came up many times. The chain recombines TRBV3-1 with TRBJ2-1; TRBD1 matches 8 bases. Looked up from germline, CDR1 is LGHDT and CDR2 is YNNKEL (reference sequence). With 1 base clipped from V and 7 bases from J, the junction kept 0 bases outside the gene matches. The CDR3 spans 13 residues. The CDR3 nucleotides are TGTGCCAGCAGCCAAGGGACAGGGAATGAGCAGTTCTTC. This encodes CASSQGTGNEQFF.

On this clonotype itself: A much larger clone lies one base from this, so it may be a read error. The rearrangement joins TRBV11-2 to TRBJ2-7, with a weak D call TRBD1 (5 bases). V dropped 0 bases and J dropped 3 bases, with 15 bases sitting between them. Germline assignment: CDR1 SGHAT and CDR2 FQNNGV. The length of the CDR3 is 16 residues. CDR3 nucleotide sequence: TGTGCCAGCAGCTTAGAAAGGCCGACAGTCGGCTACGAGCAGTACTTC. Its protein product is CASSLERPTVGYEQYF.

Many counts were recorded for this clonotype. The V and J genes are TRBV28 and TRBJ1-1; TRBD1 is a possible D gene (6 bases). The V gene lost 7 bases and the J gene lost 0 bases, with 21 bases spanning the gap. Germline values: CDR1 MDHEN, CDR2 SYDVKM. CDR3 length equals 17 residues. The CDR3, as DNA: TGTGCCAGCACCGTCGGGGGAGAATGGGACATGAACACTGAAGCTTTCTTT. Encoded protein: CASTVGGEWDMNTEAFF.

This clonotype was observed a handful of times. The chain employs TRBV9 and TRBJ2-5, with a tentative D call TRBD1 (5 bases). The CDR3 length is 13 residues. V lost 3 bases and J lost 4, with 10 bases in between. Germline CDR1 reads SGDLS; CDR2 reads YYNGEE. The CDR3 reads CASSAGKAETQYF. CDR3 coding DNA: TGTGCCAGCAGCGCAGGGAAGGCAGAGACCCAGTACTTC.

Comments on this clonotype: A read error may explain this, as a much larger clone is one base away. The CDR3 bases are TGTGTCAGCACCGCAGGGACAACTAACTATGGCTACACCTTC. This codes for CVSTAGTTNYGYTF. The V gene is TRBV6-1, the J gene TRBJ1-2; weak D call: TRBD1 (6 bases). The germline V gene encodes CDR1 MNHNS and CDR2 SASEGT. The CDR3 contains 14 residues.

This clonotype appeared many times. The V gene is TRBV2, the J gene TRBJ2-1; no clear D. The CDR3 length is 14 residues. Trimming stripped 8 bases from V and 0 bases from J, with 11 bases between. The germline V gene has CDR1 SNHLY and CDR2 FYNNEI. This chain's CDR3 is CASEAPSSYNEQFF. DNA of the CDR3: TGTGCCAGCGAGGCCCCGAGCTCCTACAATGAGCAGTTCTTC.

This clonotype showed up many times. The chain is built from TRBV2 and TRBJ1-5, with 7 bases fitting TRBD1. CDR3 length: 15 residues. Losses at the gene ends were 7 bases for V and 0 bases for J; bases not matched to a gene: 6. In germline, CDR1 is SNHLY, CDR2 FYNNEI. The CDR3 protein is CASKGTVYSNQPQHF. The CDR3 DNA reads TGTGCCAGCAAAGGGACAGTTTATAGCAATCAGCCCCAGCATTTT.

This clonotype has a count of ten or more. The chain combines TRBV12-3 or TRBV12-4 with TRBJ1-1; no firm D call. This CDR3 region has 14 residues. Trimming cost V 2 bases and J 2 bases, with 9 bases left between them. The CDR3 spells CASSLFAGNTEAFF. In DNA, the CDR3 is TGTGCCAGCAGTTTATTTGCGGGAAACACTGAAGCTTTCTTT.

The rearrangement links TRBV27 to TRBJ2-3; D is unresolved. The CDR3 is 13 residues long. The germline V gene encodes CDR1 MNHEY and CDR2 SMNVEV (reference sequence). V lost 4 bases, J lost 1 base, and 6 bases lay in between. As DNA, the CDR3 is TGTGCCAGCAGTTCTCGACGCACAGATACGCAGTATTTT. This codes for CASSSRRTDTQYF.

This clonotype has ten or more counts. The chain couples TRBV5-1 to TRBJ2-2, with D perhaps matching TRBD2 (6 bases). CDR1 and CDR2 from the germline V gene are SGHRS and YFSETQ. The germline V and J ends were trimmed by 4 bases and 0 bases, with 13 bases remaining between them. The CDR3 covers 16 residues. The CDR3 DNA is TGCGCCAGCAGCATGAGTGCTAGCGCGAACACCGGGGAGCTGTTTTTT. Translation: CASSMSASANTGELFF.

This clonotype was observed many times. V usage is TRBV27 and J usage is TRBJ2-2, with 7 bases lining up with TRBD1. The CDR3 is 15 residues long. V trimming: 3 bases; J trimming: 2 bases; junction bases outside the gene matches: 3. Per germline, CDR1 MNHEY and CDR2 SMNVEV (reference sequence). Here the CDR3 reads CASSFYRGNTGELFF. CDR3 in DNA: TGTGCCAGCAGTTTTTACAGGGGTAACACCGGGGAGCTGTTTTTT.

This sequence joins TRBV24-1 and TRBJ2-3, with D perhaps TRBD1 or TRBD2 (5 bases each). The CDR3 length is 14 residues. Germline V CDR1 and CDR2: KGHDR, SFDVKD. Trimming cost V 5 bases and J 5 bases, with 13 bases left between them. CDR3 nucleotides: TGTGCCACCAGTGGGGCAGGGACCGGAGATACGCAGTATTTT. Its translation is CATSGAGTGDTQYF.

The sample holds many counts of this clonotype. This chain links TRBV29-1 with TRBJ1-1, with D hard to call. The germline gives CDR1 SQVTM, CDR2 ANQGSEA. The CDR3 has 13 residues. The V gene lost 2 bases and the J gene lost 0 bases, with 7 bases spanning the gap. DNA for the CDR3: TGCAGCGTTGAAAAAAGGATGAACACTGAAGCTTTCTTT. Translating it yields CSVEKRMNTEAFF.

This clonotype occurred a few times. V is TRBV29-1 and J is TRBJ2-1, with D possibly matching TRBD2 (6 bases). V lost 0 bases to trimming and J lost 5 bases, with 14 bases between them. The CDR3 sequence is 15 residues long. Looked up from germline, CDR1 is SQVTM and CDR2 is ANQGSEA. The chain's CDR3 is CSVEDLASVNNEQFF. The CDR3 DNA sequence: TGCAGCGTTGAAGATCTAGCTAGCGTCAACAATGAGCAGTTCTTC.

The V and J genes are TRBV7-6 and TRBJ2-2; 7 nucleotides align to TRBD2. This CDR3 spans 13 amino acids. CDR1 is SGHVS, CDR2 FNYEAQ, per germline. Trimming at V came to 2 bases and at J to 7 bases, leaving 1 base not matched to a gene. The CDR3 loop is CASSLSGIGELFF. The CDR3 DNA reads as TGTGCCAGCAGCTTAAGCGGGATCGGGGAGCTGTTTTTT.

Of note for this clonotype: A much larger clone lies a single base off, so this may be a read error. The conserved phenylalanine or tryptophan is not found at the CDR3 terminus, so this likely reflects a read error. The V call is TRBV11-2, the J call TRBJ2-3; 7 bases map to TRBD2. V shed 2 bases, J shed 5 bases, and the junction held 7 bases outside the gene matches. Germline V gene data show CDR1 as SGHAT and CDR2 as FQNNGV. The CDR3 runs 15 residues. Written as DNA, the CDR3 is TGTGCCAGCAGCTTAAACTCGGGACTACTAGATACGCAGTATCTT. Translated: CASSLNSGLLDTQYL.

This clonotype was observed a handful of times. This chain joins TRBV5-8 and TRBJ2-5; D might be TRBD1 (6 bases). This CDR3 contains 16 residues. Trimming stripped 4 bases from V and 1 base from J, with 17 bases between. The germline CDR1 and CDR2 sequences are SGHTS and YDEGEE. CDR3 amino acids: CASSRTVYHTQETQYF. The CDR3 bases are TGTGCCAGCAGCAGGACAGTTTACCATACCCAAGAGACCCAGTACTTC.

This clonotype was observed at least ten times. This chain joins TRBV18 and TRBJ2-7; tentatively, D is TRBD1 or TRBD2 (5 bases each). Deletions cut 2 bases from V and 1 base from J, with 12 bases between. The V gene's germline CDR1 is KGHSH and CDR2 LQKENI. The CDR3 length is 15 residues. DNA for the CDR3: TGTGCCAGCTCACCAGGGGGAAAGGGGTCCTACGAGCAGTACTTC. It is translated as CASSPGGKGSYEQYF.

The sample holds many counts of this clonotype. The chain couples TRBV2 to TRBJ2-1; possible D gene TRBD2, 5 bases. V dropped 3 bases and J dropped 7 bases, with 7 bases sitting between them. Germline-derived CDR1 and CDR2 are SNHLY and FYNNEI. The CDR3 spans 12 residues. The CDR3 reads CASSDEGNEQFF. CDR3 in DNA: TGTGCCAGCAGTGACGAGGGAAATGAGCAGTTCTTC.

This clonotype was counted ten times or more. This rearrangement joins TRBV29-1 to TRBJ1-2, with D unclear. Deletions cut 1 base from V and 3 bases from J, with 6 bases between. In germline, CDR1 is SQVTM, CDR2 ANQGSEA. This CDR3 spans 12 amino acids. The CDR3 region is CSVEGSYYGYTF. The CDR3, as DNA: TGCAGCGTTGAAGGCAGCTACTATGGCTACACCTTC.